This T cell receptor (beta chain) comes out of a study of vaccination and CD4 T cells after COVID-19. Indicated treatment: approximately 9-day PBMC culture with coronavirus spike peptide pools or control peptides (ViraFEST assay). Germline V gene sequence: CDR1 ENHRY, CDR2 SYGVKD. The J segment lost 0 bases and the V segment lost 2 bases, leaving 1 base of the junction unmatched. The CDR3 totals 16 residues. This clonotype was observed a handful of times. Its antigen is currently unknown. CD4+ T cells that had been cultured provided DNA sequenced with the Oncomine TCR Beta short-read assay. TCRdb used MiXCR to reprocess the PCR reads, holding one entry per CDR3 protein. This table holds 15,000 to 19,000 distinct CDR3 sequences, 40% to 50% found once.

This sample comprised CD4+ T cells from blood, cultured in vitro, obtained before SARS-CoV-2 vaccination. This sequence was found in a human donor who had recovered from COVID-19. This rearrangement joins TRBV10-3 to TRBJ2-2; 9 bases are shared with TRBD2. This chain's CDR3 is CAISETSGSNTGELFF. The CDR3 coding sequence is TGTGCCATCAGTGAGACTAGCGGGTCGAACACCGGGGAGCTGTTTTTT.